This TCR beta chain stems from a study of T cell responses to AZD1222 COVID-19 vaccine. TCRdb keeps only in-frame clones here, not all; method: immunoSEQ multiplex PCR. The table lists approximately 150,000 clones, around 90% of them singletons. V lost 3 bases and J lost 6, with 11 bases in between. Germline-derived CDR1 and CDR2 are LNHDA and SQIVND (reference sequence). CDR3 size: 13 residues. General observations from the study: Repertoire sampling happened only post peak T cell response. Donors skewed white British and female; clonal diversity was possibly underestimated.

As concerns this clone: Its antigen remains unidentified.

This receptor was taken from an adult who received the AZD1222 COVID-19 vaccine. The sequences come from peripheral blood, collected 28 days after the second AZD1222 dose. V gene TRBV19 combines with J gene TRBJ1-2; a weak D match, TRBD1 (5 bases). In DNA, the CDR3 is TGTGCCAGTAGTATTAATCGGGGCGATGGCTACACCTTC. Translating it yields CASSINRGDGYTF.